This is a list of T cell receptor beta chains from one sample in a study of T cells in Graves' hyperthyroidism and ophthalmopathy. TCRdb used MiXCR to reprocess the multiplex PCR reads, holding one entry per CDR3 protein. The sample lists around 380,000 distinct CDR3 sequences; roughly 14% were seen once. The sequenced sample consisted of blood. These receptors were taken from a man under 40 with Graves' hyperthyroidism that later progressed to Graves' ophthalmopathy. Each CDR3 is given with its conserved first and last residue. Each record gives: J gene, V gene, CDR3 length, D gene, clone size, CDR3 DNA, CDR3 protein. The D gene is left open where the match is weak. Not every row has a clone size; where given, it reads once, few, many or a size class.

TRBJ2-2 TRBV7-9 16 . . TGTGCCAGCAGCTTAGGGGCGGGGATGAACACCGGGGAGCTGTTTTTT CASSLGAGMNTGELFF
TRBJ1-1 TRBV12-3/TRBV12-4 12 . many TGTGCCAGCAGTTCCTCGGACACTGAAGCTTTCTTT CASSSSDTEAFF
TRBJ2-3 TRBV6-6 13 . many TGTGCCAGCAGTTACTCGGACCCCGATACGCAGTATTTT CASSYSDPDTQYF
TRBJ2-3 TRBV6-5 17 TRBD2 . TGTGCCAGCAGTTACTCAGTTGCGGGGGGGGAGACAGATACGCAGTATTTT CASSYSVAGGETDTQYF
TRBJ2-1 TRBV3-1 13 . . TGTGCCAGCAACCCCGGGTCATACAATGAGCAGTTCTTC CASNPGSYNEQFF
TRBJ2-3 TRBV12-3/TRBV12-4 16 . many TGTGCCAGCAGTCCCACATTGGGAGTTTTTGCAGATACGCAGTATTTT CASSPTLGVFADTQYF
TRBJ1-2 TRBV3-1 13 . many TGTGCCAGCAGCCAGCAGTCAAACTATGGCTACACCTTC CASSQQSNYGYTF
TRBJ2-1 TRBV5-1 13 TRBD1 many TGCGCCAGCAGCTTGGTCAGGGGGAATGAGCAGTTCTTC CASSLVRGNEQFF
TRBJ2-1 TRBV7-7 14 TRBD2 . TGTGCTAGCAGTACGGGGGGGCTGAGGAATGAGCAGTTCTTC CASSTGGLRNEQFF
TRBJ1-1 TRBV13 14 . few TGTGCCAGCAGCCAAAGTGACAGGAACACTGAAGCTTTCTTT CASSQSDRNTEAFF
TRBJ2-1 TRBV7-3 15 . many TGTGCCAGCAGCTTAATGGGGGCGGGGGTCGATGAGCAGTTCTTC CASSLMGAGVDEQFF
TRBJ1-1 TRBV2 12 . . TGTGCCAGCAGTTTAGACACTTCTAAAGCTTTCTTT CASSLDTSKAFF
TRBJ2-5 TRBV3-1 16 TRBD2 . TGTGCCAGCAGCCAAGGTGGGGCAGCGGGGCAAGAGACCCAGTACTTC CASSQGGAAGQETQYF
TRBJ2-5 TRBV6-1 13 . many TGTGCCAGCAGTGGCCGGGAACAGGGAACCCAGTACTTC CASSGREQGTQYF
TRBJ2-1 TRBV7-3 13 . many TGTGCCAGCAGCTTAACGAAGGGGACGGAGCAGTTCTTC CASSLTKGTEQFF
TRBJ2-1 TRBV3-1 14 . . TGTGCCAGCAGCAATAAGGGCTCCTACAATGAGCAGTTCTTC CASSNKGSYNEQFF
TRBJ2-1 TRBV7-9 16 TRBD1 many TGTGCCAGCAGCGCTAAGGGACAGGGATACTACAATGAGCAGTTCTTC CASSAKGQGYYNEQFF
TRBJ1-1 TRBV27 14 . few TGTGCCGGCAGTTTAAAGGGGCGGAACACTGAAGCTTTCTTT CAGSLKGRNTEAFF
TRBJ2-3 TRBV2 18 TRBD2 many TGTGCCAGCAGTGGTTACCTAGCGGGGGGGCTTGGCACAGATACGCAGTATTTT CASSGYLAGGLGTDTQYF
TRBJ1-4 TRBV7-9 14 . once TGTGCCAGCAGCGGAGAGGGATCGGGGGAAAAACTGTTTTTT CASSGEGSGEKLFF
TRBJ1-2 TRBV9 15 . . TGTGCCAGCAGCGGAATCAGGGAAACCTCCTATGGCTACACCTTC CASSGIRETSYGYTF
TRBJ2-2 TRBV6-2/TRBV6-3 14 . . TGTGCCAGCAGTTGGGGGTTTAACACCGGGGAGCTGTTTTTT CASSWGFNTGELFF
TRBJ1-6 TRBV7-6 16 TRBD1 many TGTGCCAGCAGCTTGGGGCAGGGGGCCCAAAATTCACCCCTCCACTTT CASSLGQGAQNSPLHF
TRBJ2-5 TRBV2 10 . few TGTGCCAGCAGGTGGGAGACCCAGTACTTC CASRWETQYF
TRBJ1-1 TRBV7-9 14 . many TGTGCCAGCAGCTTAGAGCAGCTGGACACTGAAGCTTTCTTT CASSLEQLDTEAFF
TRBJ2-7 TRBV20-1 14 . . TGCAGTGCTAGCGCTACAGGGGGGGTCTACGAGCAGTACTTC CSASATGGVYEQYF
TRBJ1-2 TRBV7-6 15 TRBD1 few TGTGCCAGCAGCTTAGAGGCAGGGGGTTACTATGGCTACACCTTC CASSLEAGGYYGYTF
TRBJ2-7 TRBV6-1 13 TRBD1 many TGTGCCAGCAGGCGACAGGGGTCCTACGAGCAGTACTTC CASRRQGSYEQYF
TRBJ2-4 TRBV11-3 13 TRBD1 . TGTGCCAGCAGCTCGGACAGGGGAAACATTCAGTACTTC CASSSDRGNIQYF
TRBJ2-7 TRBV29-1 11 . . TGCAGCGTTGAGGGGGGCCGCGAGCAGTACTTC CSVEGGREQYF
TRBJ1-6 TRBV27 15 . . TGTGCCAGCAGTTTATCGGAACAGGGTGGTTCACCCCTCCACTTT CASSLSEQGGSPLHF
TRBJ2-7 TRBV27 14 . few TGTGCCAGCAGTTTAAAGGAATTTTGGTACGAGCAGTACTTC CASSLKEFWYEQYF
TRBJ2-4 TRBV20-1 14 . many TGCAGTGCCCCCCCCGATGTAGCCAAAAACATTCAGTACTTC CSAPPDVAKNIQYF
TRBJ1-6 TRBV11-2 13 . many TGTGCCAGCAGCTTAGTGGAAAATTCACCCCTCCACTTT CASSLVENSPLHF
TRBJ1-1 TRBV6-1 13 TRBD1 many TGTGCCAGCAGGCTCGCAGGGGGCCCTGAAGCTTTCTTT CASRLAGGPEAFF
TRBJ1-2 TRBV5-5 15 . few TGTGCCAGCAGCTTCAGGACGGAAGCTAACTATGGCTACACCTTC CASSFRTEANYGYTF
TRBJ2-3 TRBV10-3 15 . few TGTGCCATCAGTGAATCGAGGGGGGGCGCAGATACGCAGTATTTT CAISESRGGADTQYF
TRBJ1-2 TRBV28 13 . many TGTGCCAGCAGTTTACAGGAAAACTATGGCTACACCTTC CASSLQENYGYTF
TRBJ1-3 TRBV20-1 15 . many TGCAGTGCTGGGGATGCGGAAATCTCTGGAAACACCATATATTTT CSAGDAEISGNTIYF
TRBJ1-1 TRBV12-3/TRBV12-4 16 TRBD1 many TGTGCCAGCAGTTTAGCGCCAGGACAGGGGGCCACTGAAGCTTTCTTT CASSLAPGQGATEAFF
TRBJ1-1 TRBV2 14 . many TGTGCCAGCAGGGGACGGCAGGGTGACACTGAAGCTTTCTTT CASRGRQGDTEAFF
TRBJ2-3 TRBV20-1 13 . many TGCAGTGCTAGAGCCCAGGGCACAGATACGCAGTATTTT CSARAQGTDTQYF
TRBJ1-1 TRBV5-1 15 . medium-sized TGCGCCAGCAGCTTGGTTCCGGGAACGAACACTGAAGCTTTCTTT CASSLVPGTNTEAFF
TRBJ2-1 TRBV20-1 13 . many TGCAGTGCTACAGGGGAGGGCCCTCATGAGCAGTTCTTC CSATGEGPHEQFF
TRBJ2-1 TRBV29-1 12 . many TGCAGCGTTGACACTATGGGAAATGAGCAGTTCTTC CSVDTMGNEQFF
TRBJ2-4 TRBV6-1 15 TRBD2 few TGTGCCAGCAGTGTCAGCGGGGGCACCAAAAACATTCAGTACTTC CASSVSGGTKNIQYF
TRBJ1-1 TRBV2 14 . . TGTGCCAGCAGGGTCGGGACTGGGCGAACTGAAGCTTTCTTT CASRVGTGRTEAFF
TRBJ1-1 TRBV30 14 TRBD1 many TGTGCCTGGAGGCGGAGGGACAGCAACACTGAAGCTTTCTTT CAWRRRDSNTEAFF
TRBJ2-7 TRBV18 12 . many TGTGCCAGCTCACCAGAGGGCATCGAGCAGTACTTC CASSPEGIEQYF